The T cell receptor beta chain described here comes from a study of blood T cell repertoires in COVID-19. Across the study: Spain, Italy and the United States supplied samples that represented acute and convalescent COVID-19.

Participants were aged roughly 18 to 89 years, lived in some 23 US areas, and enrolled virtually. During the 2 weeks before they entered the study, exposed participants had met someone with a PCR-confirmed or clinician-diagnosed COVID-19 case. Method: immunoSEQ multiplex PCR; TCRdb's copy keeps in-frame clones and lacks some. In the table there are over 350,000 clones, more than 85% of which are singletons. The length of the CDR3 is 18 residues. V shed 1 base and J shed 4 bases, with 25 bases lying between them. Per germline, CDR1 GTSNPN and CDR2 SVGIG (reference sequence). The clonotype was recovered from a woman aged 40 to 50 who had been exposed to COVID-19. Source material: PBMCs or T cells enriched from blood (not recorded which). The V and J genes are TRBV30 and TRBJ1-1; D call uncertain. The CDR3 coding sequence is TGTGCCTGGAGTGGGTATGGGCGCCCCAGAGTATTTCGCACTGAAGCTTTCTTT. Amino acid sequence: CAWSGYGRPRVFRTEAFF.